This paragraph covers one TCR beta chain sequence. The antigen is undetermined. This sample's time point: baseline pretreatment blood. This sample's treatment: 15 Gy SBRT to primary tumor, nephrectomy 4 weeks later. CDR1 MGHRA and CDR2 YSYEKL come from the germline V gene. Trimming took 2 bases from V and 0 from J; bases not matched to a gene: 10. The CDR3 contains 19 residues. These data belong to a study of radiation and T cells in renal cell carcinoma. Overall study: Nephrectomy followed 15 Gy stereotactic body radiation by 4 weeks.

Clones were sequenced by immunoSEQ multiplex PCR, and TCRdb holds only the in-frame ones, with some missing. Of 70,000 to 95,000 clones listed, 82% are singletons. Regarding the study as a whole: Top tumor clonotypes rose in blood 2 weeks post-radiation, then contracted.

This chain links TRBV4-1 with TRBJ2-3; 11 nucleotides align to TRBD2. This material consisted of blood, taken from a patient whose treatment included radiotherapy and nephrectomy. This receptor was taken from a man aged 60 to 75 with renal cell carcinoma. CDR3 amino acids: CASSQFELAGGTSTDTQYF. DNA for the CDR3: TGCGCCAGCAGCCAATTTGAGCTAGCGGGGGGCACTAGCACAGATACGCAGTATTTT.